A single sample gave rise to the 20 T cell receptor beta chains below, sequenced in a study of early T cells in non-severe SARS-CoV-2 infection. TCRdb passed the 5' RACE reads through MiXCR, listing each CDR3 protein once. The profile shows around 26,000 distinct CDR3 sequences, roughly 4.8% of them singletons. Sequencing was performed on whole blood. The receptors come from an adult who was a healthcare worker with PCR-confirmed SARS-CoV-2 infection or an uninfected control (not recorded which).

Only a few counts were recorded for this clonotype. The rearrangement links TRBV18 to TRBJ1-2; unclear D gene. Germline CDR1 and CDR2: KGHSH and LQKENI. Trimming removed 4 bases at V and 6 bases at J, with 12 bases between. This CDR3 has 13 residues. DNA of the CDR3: TGTGCCAGCTCACTCTTGGACGGGGATGGCTACACCTTC. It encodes CASSLLDGDGYTF.

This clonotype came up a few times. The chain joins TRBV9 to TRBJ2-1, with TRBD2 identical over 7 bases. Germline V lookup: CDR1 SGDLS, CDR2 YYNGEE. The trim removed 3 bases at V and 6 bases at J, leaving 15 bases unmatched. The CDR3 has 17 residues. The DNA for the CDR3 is TGTGCCAGCAGCGGTGCACCCTCGGGCGGGAGAGGCAATGAGCAGTTCTTC. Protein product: CASSGAPSGGRGNEQFF.

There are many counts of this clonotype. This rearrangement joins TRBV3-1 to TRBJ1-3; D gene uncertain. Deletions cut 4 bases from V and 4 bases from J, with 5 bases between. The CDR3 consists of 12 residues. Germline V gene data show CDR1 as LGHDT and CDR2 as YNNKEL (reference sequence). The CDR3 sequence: CASSPIGNTIYF. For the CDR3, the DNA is TGTGCCAGCAGCCCGATCGGAAACACCATATATTTT.

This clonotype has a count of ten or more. CDR3 protein: CASSLGTGWWDEQFF. The CDR3 coding sequence is TGTGCCAGCAGCTTAGGGACAGGGTGGTGGGATGAGCAGTTCTTC. This chain connects TRBV11-3 to TRBJ2-1; 8 positions agree with TRBD1. V was clipped by 1 base and J by 8 bases; unmatched bases: 7. Germline loops: CDR1 SGHNT, CDR2 YENEEA. The CDR3 sequence is 15 residues long.

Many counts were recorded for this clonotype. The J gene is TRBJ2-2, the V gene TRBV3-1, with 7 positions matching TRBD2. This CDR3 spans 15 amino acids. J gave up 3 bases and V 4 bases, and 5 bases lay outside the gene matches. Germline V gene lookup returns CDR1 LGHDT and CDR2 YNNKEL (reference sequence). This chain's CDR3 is CASSLLAAHTGELFF. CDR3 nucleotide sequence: TGTGCCAGCAGCCTGCTAGCGGCCCACACCGGGGAGCTGTTTTTT. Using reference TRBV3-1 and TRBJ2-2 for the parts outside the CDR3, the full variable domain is DTAVSQTPKYLVTQMGNDKSIKCEQNLGHDTMYWYKQDSKKFLKIMFSYNNKELIINETVPNRFSPKSPDKAHLNLHINSLELGDSAVYFCASSLLAAHTGELFFGEGSRLTVL.

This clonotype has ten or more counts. The CDR3 spells CASSSAGTSDYEQYF. The CDR3 coding sequence is TGTGCCAGCAGTTCCGCCGGGACTAGCGATTACGAGCAGTACTTC. V gene TRBV28 combines with J gene TRBJ2-7, with 10 bases identical to TRBD2. CDR1 and CDR2 from the germline V gene are MDHEN and SYDVKM. This CDR3 spans 15 amino acids. The V gene end was trimmed by 4 bases and the J gene end by 4 bases; junction bases not matched to a gene: 7.

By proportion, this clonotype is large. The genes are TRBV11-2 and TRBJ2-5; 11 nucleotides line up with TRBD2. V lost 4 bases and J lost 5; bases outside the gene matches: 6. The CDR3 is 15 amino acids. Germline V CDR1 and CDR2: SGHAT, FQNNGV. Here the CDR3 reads CASSSLAGVGETQYF. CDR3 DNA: TGTGCCAGCAGCTCACTAGCGGGAGTCGGCGAGACCCAGTACTTC.

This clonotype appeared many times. The DNA of the CDR3 is TGCAGTGCTAGAGATAGAACAGGGCCCATCTACGAGCAGTACTTC. Translation: CSARDRTGPIYEQYF. The chain uses TRBV20-1 and TRBJ2-7; D is perhaps TRBD1 (6 bases). Between the trimmed V and J ends, which lost 0 bases and 3 bases, there was a span of 15 bases. CDR3 size: 15 residues. Germline assignment: CDR1 DFQATT and CDR2 SNEGSKA (reference sequence).

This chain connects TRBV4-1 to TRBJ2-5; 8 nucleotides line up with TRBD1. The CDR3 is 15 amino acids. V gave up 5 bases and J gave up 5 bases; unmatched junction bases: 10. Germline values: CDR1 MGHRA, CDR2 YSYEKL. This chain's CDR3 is CASSSGQGARETQYF. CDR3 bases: TGCGCCAGCAGCTCCGGGCAGGGGGCACGGGAGACCCAGTACTTC.

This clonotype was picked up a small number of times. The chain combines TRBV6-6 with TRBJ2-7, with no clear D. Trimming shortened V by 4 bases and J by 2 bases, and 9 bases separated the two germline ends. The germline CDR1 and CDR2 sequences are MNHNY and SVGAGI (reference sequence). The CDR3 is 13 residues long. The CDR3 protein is CASSWKSAYEQYF. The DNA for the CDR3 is TGTGCCAGCAGTTGGAAATCGGCCTACGAGCAGTACTTC.

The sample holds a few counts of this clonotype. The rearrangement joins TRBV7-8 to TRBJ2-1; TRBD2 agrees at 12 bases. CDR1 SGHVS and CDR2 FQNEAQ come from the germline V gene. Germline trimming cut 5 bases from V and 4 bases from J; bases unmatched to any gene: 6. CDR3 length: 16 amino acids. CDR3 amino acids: CASSPTSGRKYNEQFF. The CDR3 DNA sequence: TGTGCCAGCAGCCCAACTAGCGGGAGGAAATACAATGAGCAGTTCTTC.

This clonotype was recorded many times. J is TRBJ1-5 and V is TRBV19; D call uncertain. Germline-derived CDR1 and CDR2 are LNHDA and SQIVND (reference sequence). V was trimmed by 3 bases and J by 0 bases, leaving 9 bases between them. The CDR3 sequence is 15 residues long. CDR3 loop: CASSMGRYSNQPQHF. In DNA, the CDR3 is TGTGCCAGTAGTATGGGCAGATATAGCAATCAGCCCCAGCATTTT.

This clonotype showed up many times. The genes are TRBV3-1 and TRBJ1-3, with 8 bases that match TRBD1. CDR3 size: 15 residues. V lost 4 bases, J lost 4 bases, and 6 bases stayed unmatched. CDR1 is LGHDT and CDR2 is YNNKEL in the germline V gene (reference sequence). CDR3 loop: CASSLGAGGGNTIYF. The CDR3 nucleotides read TGTGCCAGCAGCCTCGGGGCAGGGGGCGGAAACACCATATATTTT.

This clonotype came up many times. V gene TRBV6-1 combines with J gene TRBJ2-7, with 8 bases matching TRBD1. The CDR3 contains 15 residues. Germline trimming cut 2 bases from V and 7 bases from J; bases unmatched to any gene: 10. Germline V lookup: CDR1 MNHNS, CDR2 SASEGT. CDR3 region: CASSELDRATEEQYF. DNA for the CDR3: TGTGCCAGCAGTGAACTGGACAGGGCCACTGAAGAGCAGTACTTC.

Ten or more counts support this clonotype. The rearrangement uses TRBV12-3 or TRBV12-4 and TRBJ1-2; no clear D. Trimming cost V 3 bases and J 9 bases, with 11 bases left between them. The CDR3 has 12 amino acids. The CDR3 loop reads CASSFWGSSYTF. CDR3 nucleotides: TGTGCCAGCAGTTTTTGGGGTTCAAGCTACACCTTC.

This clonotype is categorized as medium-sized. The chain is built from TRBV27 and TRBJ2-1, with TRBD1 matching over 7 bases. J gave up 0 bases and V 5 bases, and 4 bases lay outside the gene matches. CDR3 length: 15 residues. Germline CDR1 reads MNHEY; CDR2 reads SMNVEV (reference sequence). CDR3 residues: CASSLQGTSYNEQFF. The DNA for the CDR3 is TGTGCCAGCAGTCTACAGGGGACCTCCTACAATGAGCAGTTCTTC.

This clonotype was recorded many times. The CDR3 spells CASSPLAYEQYF. In DNA, the CDR3 is TGTGCCAGCAGTCCCCTTGCCTACGAGCAGTACTTC. The rearrangement links TRBV2 to TRBJ2-7; D is unresolved. There are 12 residues in the CDR3. Germline V gene data show CDR1 as SNHLY and CDR2 as FYNNEI. Trimming shortened V by 5 bases and J by 2 bases, and 7 bases separated the two germline ends.

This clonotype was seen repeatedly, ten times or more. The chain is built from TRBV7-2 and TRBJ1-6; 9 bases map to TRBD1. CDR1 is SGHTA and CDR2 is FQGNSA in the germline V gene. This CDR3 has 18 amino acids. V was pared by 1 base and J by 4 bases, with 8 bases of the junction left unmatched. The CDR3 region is CASSLVPGQGQYNSPLHF. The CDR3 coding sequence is TGTGCCAGCAGCTTAGTGCCCGGACAGGGGCAGTATAATTCACCCCTCCACTTT.

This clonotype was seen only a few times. DNA for the CDR3: TGTGCCAGCAGTCCCAGGACCAATCAGCCCCAGCATTTT. Translated, it gives CASSPRTNQPQHF. The chain joins TRBV6-2 or TRBV6-3 to TRBJ1-5; no firm D call. Trimming shortened V by 5 bases and J by 3 bases, and 8 bases separated the two germline ends. The CDR3 is made up of 13 amino acids. CDR1 MNHEY and CDR2 SVGEGT come from the germline V gene.

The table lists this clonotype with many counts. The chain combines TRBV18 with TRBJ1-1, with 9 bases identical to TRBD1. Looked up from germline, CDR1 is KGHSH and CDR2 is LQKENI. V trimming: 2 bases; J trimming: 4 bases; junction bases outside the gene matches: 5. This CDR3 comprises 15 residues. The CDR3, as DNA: TGTGCCAGCTCACCAAGCGAACAGGGGGCCACTGAAGCTTTCTTT. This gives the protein CASSPSEQGATEAFF. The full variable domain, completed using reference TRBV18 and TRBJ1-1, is NAGVMQNPRHLVRRRGQEARLRCSPMKGHSHVYWYRQLPEEGLKFMVYLQKENIIDESGMPKERFSAEFPKEGPSILRIQQVVRGDSAAYFCASSPSEQGATEAFFGQGTRLTVV.